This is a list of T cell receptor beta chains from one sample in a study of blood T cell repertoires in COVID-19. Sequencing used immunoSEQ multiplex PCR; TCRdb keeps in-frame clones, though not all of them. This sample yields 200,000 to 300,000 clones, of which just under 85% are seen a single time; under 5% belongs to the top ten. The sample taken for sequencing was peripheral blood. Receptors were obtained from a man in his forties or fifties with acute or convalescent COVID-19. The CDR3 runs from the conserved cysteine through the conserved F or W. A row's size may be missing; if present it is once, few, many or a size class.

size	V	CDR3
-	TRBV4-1	CASSQPPGTSEHNEQFF
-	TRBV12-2	CASRQKTGDSNQPQHF
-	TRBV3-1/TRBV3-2	CASSFDSIYGYTF
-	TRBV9	CASSVGQGTWQPQHF
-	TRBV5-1	CASSLPQKWERGLTDTQYF
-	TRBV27	CASSPQTGLQPQHF
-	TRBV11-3	CASSLRVNSPLHF
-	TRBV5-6	CASSPHRGALNEKLFF
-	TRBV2	CASRDIAGGDTQYF
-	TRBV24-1	CATSEDRERETQYF
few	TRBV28	CASSPGTSNNEQFF
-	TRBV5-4	CASSSEPHTEAFF
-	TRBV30	CAWSVRVGQNTEAFF
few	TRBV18	CASSPPSGPGNTIYF
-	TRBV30	CAASGLAGVREQYF
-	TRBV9	CASSAGTRMFTDTQYF
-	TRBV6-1	CASSEPRIGNQPQHF
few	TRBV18	CASSPTARLRAPGGSGELFF
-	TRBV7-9	CASSLDGVANSGYTF
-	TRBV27	CASSLRDKGRAFF
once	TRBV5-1	CASSLASLSSTEAFF
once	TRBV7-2	CASSLEPGPYEQYF
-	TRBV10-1	CASSGGTAQETQYF
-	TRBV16	CASSQGDAGNQPQHF
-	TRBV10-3	CAISPDSYEQYF
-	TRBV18	CASSPRTDRDSPLHF
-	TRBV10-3	CAISESDGLPGTDTQYF
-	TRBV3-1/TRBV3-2	CASSQTGLSSYEQYF
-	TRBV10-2	CASSLPIAGGLAGELFF
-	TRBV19	CASSTGGLDPIYGYTF
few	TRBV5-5	CASSWGWSSGNQETQYF
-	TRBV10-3	CAISEPRQGREKLFF
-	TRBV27	CASSSLAGSNEQFF
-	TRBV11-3	CASSFKREFVTGELFF
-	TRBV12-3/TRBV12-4	CASSVAMNTEAFF
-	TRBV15	CATSRDILGQGRTEAFF
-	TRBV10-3	CAIYIWENSGNTIYF
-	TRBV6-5	CASSSPAGEFNTEAFF
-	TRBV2	CASSESPRGWQFF
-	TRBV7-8	CASSLVQGEGTEAFF
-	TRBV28	CASSSTSVRDEQYF
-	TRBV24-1	CATSDTGTGTVSTGELFF
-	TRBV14	CASSQSGTRVFF
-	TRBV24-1	CATRWGAGTEAFF
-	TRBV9	CASSVATGVVGTEAFF
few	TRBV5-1	CASSPSDINYGYTF
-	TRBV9	CASSPRASGSSYEQYF
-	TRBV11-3	CASSLDLGWETQYF
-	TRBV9	CASSVGTSGTDTQYF
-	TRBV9	CASSVATGVGNTIYF
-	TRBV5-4	CASSREVSYEQYF
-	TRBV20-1	CSARLGDTQYF
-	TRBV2	CASMGTSGATGELFF
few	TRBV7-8	CASSGDRGFGSYEQYF